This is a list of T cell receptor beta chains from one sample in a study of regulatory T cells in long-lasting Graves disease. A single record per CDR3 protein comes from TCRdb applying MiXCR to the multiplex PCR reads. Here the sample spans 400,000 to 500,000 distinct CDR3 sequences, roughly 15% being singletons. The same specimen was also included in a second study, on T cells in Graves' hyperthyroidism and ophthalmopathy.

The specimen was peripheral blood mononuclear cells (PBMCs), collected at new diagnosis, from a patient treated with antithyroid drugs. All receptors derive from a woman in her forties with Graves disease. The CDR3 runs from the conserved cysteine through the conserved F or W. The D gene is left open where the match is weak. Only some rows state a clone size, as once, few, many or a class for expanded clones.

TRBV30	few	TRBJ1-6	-	TGTGCCTGGAGTCGCGGCCAGAATTCACCCCTCCACTTT	CAWSRGQNSPLHF
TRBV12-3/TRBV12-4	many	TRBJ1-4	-	TGTGCCAGCAGTTTTACTCTCGTGAGGTCAACTAATGAAAAACTGTTTTTT	CASSFTLVRSTNEKLFF
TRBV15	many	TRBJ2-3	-	TGTGCCACCAGCAGAGAAGGACAGAGCACAGATACGCAGTATTTT	CATSREGQSTDTQYF
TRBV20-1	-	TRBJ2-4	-	TGCAGTGCTAGTAACCTCGTGGGGGCTAACATTCAGTACTTC	CSASNLVGANIQYF
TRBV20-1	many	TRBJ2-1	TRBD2	TGCAGTGCTAACCCGCCCCACTATCGACTAGCGAATGAGCAGTTCTTC	CSANPPHYRLANEQFF
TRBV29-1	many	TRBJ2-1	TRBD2	TGCAGCGTTGAAGCTAGCGGGTGGGGCAACAATGAGCAGTTCTTC	CSVEASGWGNNEQFF
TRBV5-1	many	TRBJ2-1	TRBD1	TGCGCCAGCAGCTTGGTAGGGGGCGTGAATGAGCAGTTCTTC	CASSLVGGVNEQFF
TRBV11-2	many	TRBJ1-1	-	TGTGCCAGCAGCCTGTCCCAAACTGAAGCTTTCTTT	CASSLSQTEAFF
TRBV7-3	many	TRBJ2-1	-	TGTGCCAGCACTCTGAAGGCCGGCGATGAGCAGTTCTTC	CASTLKAGDEQFF
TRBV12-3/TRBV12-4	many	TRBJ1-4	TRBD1	TGTGCCAGCAGTATAATGGGACAGGGGGATGAAAAACTGTTTTTT	CASSIMGQGDEKLFF
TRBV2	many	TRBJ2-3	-	TGTGCCAGCAGTGAAGACAGGCCAAGCACAGATACGCAGTATTTT	CASSEDRPSTDTQYF
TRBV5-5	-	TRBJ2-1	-	TGTGCCAGCAGCACCCACAGGGTCCGAAATAACAATGAGCAGTTCTTC	CASSTHRVRNNNEQFF
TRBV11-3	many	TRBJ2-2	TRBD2	TGTGCCAGCAGCTTAGATTCCACTAGCGGGATATTTGCCGGGGAGCTGTTTTTT	CASSLDSTSGIFAGELFF
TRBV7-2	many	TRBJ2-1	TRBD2	TGTGCCAGCAGCCCGCAGACTAGCGGGAGAGGCGATGAGCAGTTCTTC	CASSPQTSGRGDEQFF
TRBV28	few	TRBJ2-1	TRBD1	TGTGCCAGCAGTTTAAGATGGGACAGGCCATCATCCCGCAATGAGCAGTTCTTC	CASSLRWDRPSSRNEQFF
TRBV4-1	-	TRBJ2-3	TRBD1	TGCGCCGGCAGCCAGGAGACAGGGGACACAGATACGCAGTATTTT	CAGSQETGDTDTQYF
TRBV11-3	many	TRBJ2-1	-	TGTGCCAGCAGCCCACGGGAGTGGTCCTACAATGAGCAGTTCTTC	CASSPREWSYNEQFF
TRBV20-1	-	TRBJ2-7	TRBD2	TGCAGTGCTAGAGAACTAGCGGGATACTCCTACGAGCAGTACTTC	CSARELAGYSYEQYF
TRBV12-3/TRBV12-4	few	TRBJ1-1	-	TGTGCCAGCAGGGGGGGGAGAGACACTGAGGCTTTCTTT	CASRGGRDTEAFF
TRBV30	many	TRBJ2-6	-	TGTGCCTGGACCTACTCTGGGGCCAACGTCCTGACTTTC	CAWTYSGANVLTF
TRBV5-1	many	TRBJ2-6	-	TGTGCCAGCAGCTTAGCGAACTCTGGGGCCAACGTCCTGACTTTC	CASSLANSGANVLTF
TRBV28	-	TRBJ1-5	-	TGTGCCAGCAGTGGGTCAACCGGCAATCAGCCCCAGCATTTT	CASSGSTGNQPQHF
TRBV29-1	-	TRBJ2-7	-	TGCAGCGTTGAAACCGCTTGGGACGATAGCTACGAGCAGTACTTC	CSVETAWDDSYEQYF
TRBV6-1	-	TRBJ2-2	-	TGTGCCAGCAGTCCTACGATCACAGAACCCGGGGAGCTGTTTTTT	CASSPTITEPGELFF
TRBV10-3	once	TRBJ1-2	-	TGTGCCATCAGTCACAGGGACTATGGCTACACCTTC	CAISHRDYGYTF
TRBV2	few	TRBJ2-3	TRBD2	TGTGCCAGCAATCCTAGCGGCTTCACAGATACGCAGTATTTT	CASNPSGFTDTQYF
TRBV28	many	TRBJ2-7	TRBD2	TGTGCCAGCAGTTTAATAGCCCTCCGGACTAGCGGGAGGGCCCCTTACGAGCAGTACTTC	CASSLIALRTSGRAPYEQYF
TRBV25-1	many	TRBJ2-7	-	TGTGCCAGCAGTGACGCGCCAGGAACGAACTCCTACGAGCAGTACTTC	CASSDAPGTNSYEQYF
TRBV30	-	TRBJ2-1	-	TGTGCCTGGAGTGTTCGACCGTCCTACAATGAGCAGTTCTTC	CAWSVRPSYNEQFF